This entry lists 8 T cell receptor beta chains sequenced from one sample in a study of long-term antiretroviral therapy in people with HIV. Samples were assayed with immunoSEQ v3.0 at survey level. Data came from immunoSEQ multiplex PCR; TCRdb stores just in-frame clones and leaves some out. This table holds tens of thousands of clones, roughly 83% found once. The sample was unsorted PBMCs, taken almost 2.9 years after starting antiretroviral therapy. The receptors were gathered from a man in his thirties or forties with HIV.

The chain uses TRBV30 and TRBJ2-4, with D tentatively TRBD1 (5 bases). The CDR3 loop spans 16 amino acids. Germline V gene lookup returns CDR1 GTSNPN and CDR2 SVGIG (reference sequence). V was pared by 2 bases and J by 0 bases, with 14 bases between. Here the CDR3 reads CAWSPVQGAAKNIQYF. CDR3 bases: TGTGCCTGGAGTCCAGTTCAGGGTGCAGCCAAAAACATTCAGTACTTC.

This clone was seen a handful of times. The CDR3 sequence: CASSFGQTYGYTF. CDR3 in DNA: TGCGCCAGCAGCTTTGGGCAGACCTATGGCTACACCTTC. This chain connects TRBV5-1 to TRBJ1-2; no firm D call. The CDR3 spans 13 residues. The V gene lost 2 bases and the J gene lost 4 bases, with 9 bases spanning the gap. Germline V lookup: CDR1 SGHRS, CDR2 YFSETQ.

This chain links TRBV27 with TRBJ1-6; tentatively, D is TRBD1 (5 bases). Germline loops: CDR1 MNHEY, CDR2 SMNVEV (reference sequence). The V gene lost 5 bases and the J gene lost 5 bases, with 10 bases spanning the gap. CDR3 size: 14 residues. The CDR3 here is CASSAGPNNSPLHF. Written as DNA, the CDR3 is TGTGCCAGCAGTGCGGGACCGAATAATTCACCCCTCCACTTT.

J is TRBJ1-2 and V is TRBV4-1; 8 positions match TRBD1. With 1 base clipped from V and 4 bases from J, the junction kept 5 bases outside the gene matches. The CDR3 is made up of 15 amino acids. The germline V gene has CDR1 MGHRA and CDR2 YSYEKL. The CDR3 loop reads CASSQADREVYGYTF. The DNA for the CDR3 is TGCGCCAGCAGCCAAGCGGACAGGGAGGTCTATGGCTACACCTTC.

The V call is TRBV27, the J call TRBJ2-5; a possible D gene is TRBD1 (6 bases). Between the trimmed V and J ends, which lost 2 bases and 2 bases, there was a span of 9 bases. CDR1 and CDR2 from the germline V gene are MNHEY and SMNVEV (reference sequence). CDR3 length: 14 amino acids. The CDR3 DNA sequence: TGTGCCAGCAGTTTAGGGCAGGGGCAAGAGACCCAGTACTTC. This sequence encodes CASSLGQGQETQYF.

This clone was detected only once. V gene TRBV10-3 combines with J gene TRBJ2-7; no firm D call. Germline values: CDR1 ENHRY, CDR2 SYGVKD. The CDR3 covers 13 residues. The V end lost 10 bases, the J end lost 0 bases, and 13 bases lay between the germline ends. The CDR3 spells CATQELLSYEQYF. CDR3 sequence (DNA): TGTGCCACCCAGGAACTGCTCTCCTACGAGCAGTACTTC.

J is TRBJ1-6 and V is TRBV19; 7 positions match TRBD1. This CDR3 has 14 amino acids. CDR1 is LNHDA and CDR2 is SQIVND in the germline V gene (reference sequence). The V and J ends lost 7 bases and 9 bases, in that order; junction bases with no gene match: 9. CDR3 DNA sequence: TGTGCCAGTAACGACAGGGCCTATGGTTCACCCCTCCACTTT. Protein sequence: CASNDRAYGSPLHF.

The chain recombines TRBV29-1 with TRBJ2-1; D unclear. CDR1 is SQVTM, CDR2 ANQGSEA, per germline. The CDR3 loop spans 14 amino acids. The ends were cut back, 7 bases at V and 4 bases at J, with 17 bases in the middle. The CDR3 region is CSAGSNFRYNEQFF. The CDR3 coding sequence is TGCAGCGCTGGTTCGAATTTTAGGTACAATGAGCAGTTCTTC.